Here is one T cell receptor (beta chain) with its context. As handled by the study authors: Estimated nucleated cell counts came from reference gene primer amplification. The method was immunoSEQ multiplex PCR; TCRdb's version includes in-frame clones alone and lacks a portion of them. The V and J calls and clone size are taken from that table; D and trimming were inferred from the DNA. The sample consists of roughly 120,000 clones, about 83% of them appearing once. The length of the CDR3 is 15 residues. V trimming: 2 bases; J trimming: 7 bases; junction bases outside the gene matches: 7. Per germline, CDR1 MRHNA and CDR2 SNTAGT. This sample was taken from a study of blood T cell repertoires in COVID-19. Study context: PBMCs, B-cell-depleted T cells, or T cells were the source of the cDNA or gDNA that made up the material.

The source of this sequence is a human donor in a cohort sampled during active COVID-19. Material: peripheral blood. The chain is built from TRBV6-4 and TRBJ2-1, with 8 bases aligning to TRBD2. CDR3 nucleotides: TGTGCCAGCAGTGACCCCGGGACTAGGGGGAATGAGCAGTTCTTC. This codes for CASSDPGTRGNEQFF.